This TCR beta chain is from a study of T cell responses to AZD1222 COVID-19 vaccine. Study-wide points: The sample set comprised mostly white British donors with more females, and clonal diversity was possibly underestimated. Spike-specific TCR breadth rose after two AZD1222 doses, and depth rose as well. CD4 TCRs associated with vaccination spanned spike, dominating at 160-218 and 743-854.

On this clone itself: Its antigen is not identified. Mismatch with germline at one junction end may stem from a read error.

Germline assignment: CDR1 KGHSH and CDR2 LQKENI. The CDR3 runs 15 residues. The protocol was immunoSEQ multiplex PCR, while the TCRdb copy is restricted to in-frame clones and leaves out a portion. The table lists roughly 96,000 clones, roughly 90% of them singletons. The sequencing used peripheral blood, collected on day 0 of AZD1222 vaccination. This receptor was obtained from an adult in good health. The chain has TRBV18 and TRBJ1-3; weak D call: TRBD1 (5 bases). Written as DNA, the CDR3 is TGTGCCAGCTCTCCACCGGCGGGGGAGAGAAACACCATATATTTT. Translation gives CASSPPAGERNTIYF.